Presented here are 20 T cell receptor beta chains from one specimen sequenced in a study of blood T cells in healthy people across ages (dated by TCRdb to the mid-2010s). Libraries were constructed by 5' RACE. Sequencing was performed on an Illumina HiSeq 2500. A second PCR of about 6 to 11 cycles was performed with a sample-barcoded 5' primer and a J-beta primer mix. TCRdb reworked the public reads: Q25 trimming with fastp, MiXCR clone assembly, productive beta chains retained. CDR3 protein duplicates are merged, each entry listing the most common genes and DNA. The table for this sample lists some 850,000 distinct CDR3 sequences; 20% to 30% of them were counted only once. Jointly, the top ten make up around 2.9% of the sample. The sample also formed part of further work on T cells of mothers and their children.

The sequencing input was blood. The receptors were sampled from a boy younger than 18 in good health.

For the CDR3, the DNA is TGTGCCAGCAGTTACTCGGGGGGGGACAAAAACATTCAGTACTTC. Translating it yields CASSYSGGDKNIQYF. This chain uses TRBV6-6 with TRBJ2-4; 7 bases align to TRBD2. Germline V gene data show CDR1 as MNHNY and CDR2 as SVGAGI (reference sequence). The trim removed 0 bases at V and 3 bases at J, leaving 2 bases unmatched. This CDR3 is built from 15 residues.

The rearrangement links TRBV6-5 to TRBJ1-6; possibly TRBD1 for D (6 bases). Per germline, CDR1 MNHEY and CDR2 SVGAGI. V lost 3 bases and J lost 9, with 9 bases in between. CDR3 size: 13 residues. The CDR3 is CASSYGGGSPLHF. CDR3 sequence (DNA): TGTGCCAGCAGTTATGGAGGGGGTTCACCCCTCCACTTT.

The rearrangement links TRBV24-1 to TRBJ2-5; D is undetermined. Trimming took off 3 bases at V and 5 bases at J, with 15 bases between the two ends. This CDR3 comprises 15 residues. Germline loops: CDR1 KGHDR, CDR2 SFDVKD. CDR3 DNA: TGTGCCACCAGTGATCGGAGCGACTTTGAGGAGACCCAGTACTTC. Translation: CATSDRSDFEETQYF.

This clonotype was counted only a few times. At one of its ends the junction is not consistent with the germline gene, which may arise from a read error. The chain couples TRBV6-1 to TRBJ2-3; D ambiguous. The CDR3 has 13 amino acids. Germline values: CDR1 MNHNS, CDR2 SASEGT. This CDR3 reads CASSQTSTDAQYF. CDR3 coding DNA: TGTGCCAGCTCCCAGACGAGCACAGATGCGCAGTATTTT.

The V call is TRBV10-3, the J call TRBJ2-6; tentatively, D is TRBD1 (6 bases). CDR3 length equals 16 residues. Deletions cut 11 bases from V and 0 bases from J, with 17 bases between. Germline assignment: CDR1 ENHRY and CDR2 SYGVKD. The CDR3 DNA is TGTGCCGCCAAGGGGGTCCCATCCTCTGGGGCCAACGTCCTGACTTTC. Its protein is CAAKGVPSSGANVLTF.

In this sample, this clonotype turned up a few times. The chain links TRBV18 to TRBJ2-7; D ambiguous. This CDR3 comprises 17 residues. The V end lost 5 bases, the J end lost 6 bases, and 26 bases lay between the germline ends. Per the germline V gene, CDR1 is KGHSH and CDR2 is LQKENI. The CDR3 protein is CASSSRTRAKGSSEQYF. The DNA of the CDR3 is TGTGCCAGCTCATCTCGTACAAGGGCGAAGGGTAGTTCCGAGCAGTACTTC.

On this clonotype itself: One end of the junction does not line up with germline, which may come from a read error. The CDR3 DNA reads TGTGCCGGCAGTTTATTGGTGGGCCAAGAGACCCAGTACTTC. Translation gives CAGSLLVGQETQYF. V usage is TRBV12-3 or TRBV12-4 and J usage is TRBJ2-5; D gene ambiguous. The CDR3 totals 14 residues.

DNA for the CDR3: TGTGCCTGGAGTGCTCCACCTTCAACTAATGAAAAACTGTTTTTT. Translating gives CAWSAPPSTNEKLFF. This chain connects TRBV30 to TRBJ1-4; D remains unclear. V lost 1 base and J 0 bases, leaving 9 bases between the germline ends. The CDR3 is 15 residues long. Germline CDR1 reads GTSNPN; CDR2 reads SVGIG (reference sequence).

The V call is TRBV5-6, the J call TRBJ1-2; tentative D call: TRBD1 (5 bases). The germline V gene encodes CDR1 SGHDT and CDR2 YYEEEE. CDR3 length equals 14 residues. The V end lost 4 bases, the J end lost 4 bases, and 14 bases lay between the germline ends. The chain's CDR3 is CASSLEQAFYGYTF. As DNA, the CDR3 is TGTGCCAGCAGCCTGGAACAGGCCTTCTATGGCTACACCTTC.

The chain carries TRBV12-3 or TRBV12-4 and TRBJ1-3; 7 bases agree with TRBD1. The CDR3 is 16 amino acids. Trimming took 5 bases from V and 0 from J; bases not matched to a gene: 7. In DNA, the CDR3 is TGTGCCAGCAGTGCGCGACAGGGCCTCTCTGGAAACACCATATATTTT. Protein product: CASSARQGLSGNTIYF.

This clonotype was seen only a few times. The CDR3 is CASISNNEQFF. The CDR3 DNA reads as TGTGCCAGCATTTCAAACAATGAGCAGTTCTTC. The chain carries TRBV28 and TRBJ2-1; D gene ambiguous. The CDR3 length is 11 residues. Germline lookup yields CDR1 MDHEN and CDR2 SYDVKM. Deletions cut 7 bases from V and 5 bases from J, with 6 bases between.

The DNA for the CDR3 is TGCAGCGCGGACAGGGATAGCTACACCTTC. Protein sequence: CSADRDSYTF. This chain connects TRBV29-1 to TRBJ1-2; TRBD1 agrees at 8 bases. Germline CDR1 reads SQVTM; CDR2 reads ANQGSEA. Trimming took 7 bases from V and 9 from J; bases not matched to a gene: 4. The CDR3 consists of 10 residues.

V and J are TRBV2 and TRBJ2-5; possible D gene TRBD2, 5 bases. The CDR3 runs to 14 residues. Germline V gives CDR1 SNHLY, CDR2 FYNNEI. V lost 4 bases and J 11 bases, leaving 20 bases between the germline ends. CDR3 sequence reads: CASSVKDSEQRQYF. CDR3 in DNA: TGTGCCAGCAGTGTAAAGGACTCGGAACAGAGGCAGTACTTC.

The V and J genes are TRBV30 and TRBJ2-1; no definite D call. CDR3 length: 13 amino acids. The germline V gene encodes CDR1 GTSNPN and CDR2 SVGIG (reference sequence). With 0 bases removed from V and 6 bases from J, the gap between germline ends came to 9 bases. CDR3 sequence: CAWSVLVGNEQFF. The CDR3 nucleotides are TGTGCCTGGAGTGTACTGGTGGGCAATGAGCAGTTCTTC.

As to this clonotype: A much more abundant neighbour one base away suggests this may be a read error. This chain joins TRBV28 and TRBJ1-5, with 8 positions matching TRBD1. This CDR3 contains 14 residues. J was trimmed by 3 bases and V by 6 bases; bases with no gene match: 4. Per germline, CDR1 MDHEN and CDR2 SYDVKM. The CDR3 is CASSLTGANQPQHF. For the CDR3, the DNA is TGTGCCAGCAGCCTGACAGGGGCCAATCAGCCCCAGCATTTT.

V is TRBV7-6 and J is TRBJ1-4; D is perhaps TRBD1 (5 bases). The CDR3 loop spans 16 amino acids. Germline assignment: CDR1 SGHVS and CDR2 FNYEAQ. V was trimmed by 1 base and J by 0 bases, leaving 9 bases between them. This CDR3 is CASSLVPTATNEKLFF. CDR3 DNA: TGTGCCAGCAGCTTAGTTCCGACAGCAACTAATGAAAAACTGTTTTTT.

The CDR3 reads CASKRDGSYEQYF. As DNA, the CDR3 is TGCGCCAGCAAACGGGACGGCTCCTACGAGCAGTACTTC. V usage is TRBV5-1 and J usage is TRBJ2-1; D tentatively fits TRBD1 or TRBD2 (5 bases each). The end of the DNA fits TRBJ2-7 better, so the J call may be wrong. CDR3 length equals 13 residues. Germline values: CDR1 SGHRS, CDR2 YFSETQ.

The chain links TRBV7-9 to TRBJ2-1; D gene ambiguous. From germline, CDR1 is SEHNR and CDR2 FQNEAQ (reference sequence). The CDR3 runs to 14 residues. Trimming shortened V by 5 bases and J by 3 bases, and 11 bases separated the two germline ends. As DNA, the CDR3 is TGTGCCAGCAGCGTGGACGTATTCTACAATGAGCAGTTCTTC. This translates into CASSVDVFYNEQFF.

The chain carries TRBV25-1 and TRBJ2-3, with 8 bases lining up with TRBD1. Trimming took 3 bases from V and 1 from J; bases not matched to a gene: 12. The CDR3 length is 18 residues. Germline V CDR1 and CDR2: MGHDK, SYGVNS. In DNA form, the CDR3 reads TGTGCCAGCAGTGACCCTGGACAGGGCTACTCGCGCACAGATACGCAGTATTTT. As protein: CASSDPGQGYSRTDTQYF.

This sequence joins TRBV18 and TRBJ2-5; the match to TRBD2 covers 9 bases. Trimming removed 3 bases from V and 1 base from J; junction bases left unmatched: 12. This CDR3 is built from 18 residues. Per the germline V gene, CDR1 is KGHSH and CDR2 is LQKENI. CDR3 sequence reads: CASSPRSSSGVIQETQYF. The DNA for the CDR3 is TGTGCCAGCTCACCCAGGTCCTCTAGCGGGGTGATCCAAGAGACCCAGTACTTC.